Shown below are 23 T cell receptor beta chains from a single sample sequenced in a study of molecular identifiers for immune sequencing clone quantification. TCRdb re-called the PCR reads with MiXCR, one entry per CDR3 protein. The data show around 470,000 distinct CDR3 sequences, around a fifth seen once. The sample comprised naive CD8+ T cells from blood, with Jurkat cell RNA spiked in. The subset denotes: FACS-sorted CD8+CD4-CCR7+CD45RA+ naive T cells. The source of these receptors is a human donor in good health. Some libraries in this study had Jurkat cell RNA spiked in.

A word on this clonotype: This may arise from a read error, as a much more abundant clone is one base away. Because it lacks the conserved phenylalanine or tryptophan at the end, this CDR3 is likely a read error. Here the CDR3 reads CASSEGAYEQYS. DNA of the CDR3: TGTGCCAGCAGTGAGGGGGCCTACGAGCAGTACTCC. This chain uses TRBV2 with TRBJ2-7; D could derive from TRBD1 or TRBD2 (5 bases each). This CDR3 contains 12 residues. Trimming stripped 3 bases from V and 2 bases from J, with 5 bases between. The germline V gene encodes CDR1 SNHLY and CDR2 FYNNEI.

This clonotype has more than one count but fewer than ten. The V and J genes are TRBV10-2 and TRBJ2-7; 13 nucleotides agree with TRBD2. V shed 5 bases and J 5 bases; nucleotides not matched to a gene: 9. Germline V gene lookup returns CDR1 WSHSY and CDR2 SAAADI. The length of the CDR3 is 16 residues. In nucleotides, the CDR3 is TGCGCCAGCAGTCCCAGACTAGCGGGGGGTGAGGACGAGCAGTACTTC. It specifies CASSPRLAGGEDEQYF.

The chain carries TRBV13 and TRBJ2-4; D may match TRBD1 or TRBD2 (5 bases each). V lost 10 bases and J 0 bases, leaving 22 bases between the germline ends. The CDR3 length is 17 residues. From germline, CDR1 is PRHDT and CDR2 FYEKMQ (reference sequence). CDR3 sequence (DNA): TGTGCCACCTCGAATCGGGACCGAGGCTTAGCCAAAAACATTCAGTACTTC. It yields the protein CATSNRDRGLAKNIQYF.

This clonotype was recorded at least ten times. Written as DNA, the CDR3 is TGCAGTGCTAGGGAAGTAAACTCTGGGGCCAACGTCCTGACTTTC. Translated: CSAREVNSGANVLTF. The chain recombines TRBV20-1 with TRBJ2-6; no clear D. V lost 3 bases and J lost 0, with 9 bases in between. Germline assignment: CDR1 DFQATT and CDR2 SNEGSKA (reference sequence). The CDR3 is 15 amino acids.

Many counts were recorded for this clonotype. The rearrangement uses TRBV9 and TRBJ2-3; a weak D match, TRBD1 (5 bases). The CDR3 consists of 15 residues. CDR1 is SGDLS and CDR2 is YYNGEE in the germline V gene. The V gene lost 3 bases and the J gene lost 0 bases, with 11 bases spanning the gap. CDR3 sequence: CASSATVTSTDTQYF. The CDR3 DNA sequence: TGTGCCAGCAGCGCGACAGTAACTAGCACAGATACGCAGTATTTT.

Turning to this clonotype: The germline gene is not matched at one end of the junction; a read error may be the cause. The genes are TRBV4-3 and TRBJ2-1; TRBD2 agrees at 8 bases. The germline gives CDR1 LGHNA, CDR2 YSLEER. The length of the CDR3 is 14 residues. DNA of the CDR3: TGCGCCAGCAGCCAGGGAGCGGGAGTTAATGAGCAGTCCTTC. The encoded protein is CASSQGAGVNEQSF.

This clonotype was seen repeatedly, ten times or more. This sequence joins TRBV7-9 and TRBJ2-3; 8 positions match TRBD1. Losses at the gene ends were 2 bases for V and 7 bases for J; bases not matched to a gene: 20. Germline V CDR1 and CDR2: SEHNR, FQNEAQ (reference sequence). The CDR3 has 19 residues. This CDR3 is CASSLPPEGTTGEKNTQYF. CDR3 bases: TGTGCCAGCAGCTTACCGCCTGAAGGAACGACAGGGGAGAAGAATACGCAGTATTTT. The whole variable domain, remainder taken from reference TRBV7-9 and TRBJ2-3, is DTGVSQNPRHKITKRGQNVTFRCDPISEHNRLYWYRQTLGQGPEFLTYFQNEAQLEKSRLLSDRFSAERPKGSFSTLEIQRTEQGDSAMYLCASSLPPEGTTGEKNTQYFGPGTRLTVL.

On this clonotype: Since a much larger clone is just one base distant, this may be a read error. The J gene is TRBJ2-2, the V gene TRBV7-9; 7 bases match TRBD1. CDR1 and CDR2 from the germline V gene are SEHNR and FQNEAQ (reference sequence). This CDR3 spans 17 amino acids. CDR3 nucleotides: TGTGCCAGCAGCTCGACCGGACAGGTTCTGAACACCGGGGAGCTGCTTTTT. This encodes CASSSTGQVLNTGELLF.

This clonotype was observed many times. The CDR3 DNA sequence: TGTGCCAGCAGCCCCACTAGCGTGAACACCGGGGAGCTGTTTTTT. Amino acid sequence: CASSPTSVNTGELFF. V usage is TRBV14 and J usage is TRBJ2-2, with 7 bases aligning to TRBD2. This CDR3 is built from 15 residues. With V trimmed by 4 bases and J by 1 base, 3 bases remained unmatched. From germline, CDR1 is SGHDN and CDR2 FVKESK.

This clonotype showed up many times. In DNA, the CDR3 is TGTGCCAGCAGTATACAAGTAACACTTTGGGGCAATCAGCCCCAGCATTTT. Amino acids: CASSIQVTLWGNQPQHF. The rearrangement joins TRBV14 to TRBJ1-5; D unclear. This CDR3 has 17 amino acids. Germline loops: CDR1 SGHDN, CDR2 FVKESK. Trimming removed 6 bases from V and 2 bases from J, with 20 bases in between.

Many counts were recorded for this clonotype. The chain couples TRBV6-5 to TRBJ1-4; D remains unclear. Per the germline V gene, CDR1 is MNHEY and CDR2 is SVGAGI. Trimming removed 6 bases at V and 4 bases at J, with 21 bases between. This CDR3 region has 17 residues. In DNA form, the CDR3 reads TGTGCCAGCAGCCCCCAGGAACCGATTGGGAGTAATGAAAAACTGTTTTTT. It is translated as CASSPQEPIGSNEKLFF.

This clonotype occurred many times. The chain combines TRBV6-5 with TRBJ1-1; perhaps TRBD1 as D (5 bases). The CDR3 consists of 15 residues. Trimming removed 0 bases at V and 5 bases at J, with 13 bases between. Looked up from germline, CDR1 is MNHEY and CDR2 is SVGAGI. CDR3 sequence: CASSYSGTSRTEAFF. CDR3 bases: TGTGCCAGCAGTTACTCGGGGACGAGCAGGACTGAAGCTTTCTTT.

This chain connects TRBV20-1 to TRBJ2-2, with D possibly matching TRBD1 (5 bases). The CDR3 sequence is 12 residues long. Looked up from germline, CDR1 is DFQATT and CDR2 is SNEGSKA (reference sequence). Trimming removed 3 bases from V and 5 bases from J, with 7 bases in between. The CDR3 spells CSASRGTGELFF. The CDR3 bases are TGCAGTGCTAGTAGGGGAACCGGGGAGCTGTTTTTT.

This clonotype was picked up many times. In DNA form, the CDR3 reads TGTGCCAGCAGCCCCGGCGGGGGGCGGGGGACCACAGATACGCAGTATTTT. This translates into CASSPGGGRGTTDTQYF. V and J are TRBV28 and TRBJ2-3; 8 nucleotides line up with TRBD2. The CDR3 is made up of 17 amino acids. Germline CDR1 reads MDHEN; CDR2 reads SYDVKM. J lost 2 bases, V lost 6 bases, and 13 bases had no gene match.

This clonotype was detected only a few times. The chain combines TRBV4-1 with TRBJ2-3, with 15 bases fitting TRBD2. This CDR3 contains 15 residues. CDR1 and CDR2 (germline): MGHRA, YSYEKL. The junction had 2 bases not matched to a gene; V was cut back by 4 bases and J by 6 bases. As DNA, the CDR3 is TGCGCCAGCAGCCGGACTAGCGGGGGGGCTGATACGCAGTATTTT. Protein: CASSRTSGGADTQYF.

Remarks on this clonotype: This may be a read error, as it is one base from a much larger clone. This chain joins TRBV6-2 or TRBV6-3 and TRBJ1-5; possibly TRBD1 for D (6 bases). The germline V gene has CDR1 MNHEY and CDR2 SVGEGT. CDR3 length equals 16 residues. The CDR3 protein is CASNYLAGANNQPQHF. The CDR3 DNA sequence: TGTGCCAGCAATTACCTTGCGGGGGCTAACAATCAGCCCCAGCATTTT.

In this sample, this clonotype turned up many times. This chain links TRBV7-2 with TRBJ1-4, with D possibly matching TRBD1 (6 bases). The V gene's germline CDR1 is SGHTA and CDR2 FQGNSA. This CDR3 contains 17 residues. V lost 2 bases to trimming and J lost 6 bases, with 19 bases between them. The CDR3 here is CASSLSFYARGHEKLFF. The CDR3 DNA reads TGTGCCAGCAGCTTAAGTTTTTATGCCAGGGGCCATGAAAAACTGTTTTTT.

The genes are TRBV12-3 or TRBV12-4 and TRBJ2-7, with D unclear. The CDR3 is made up of 14 amino acids. V shed 0 bases and J shed 3 bases, with 9 bases lying between them. CDR3 in DNA: TGTGCCAGCAGTTTAGCCCCCAGGAACTACGAGCAGTACTTC. Translating it yields CASSLAPRNYEQYF.

This clonotype showed up just a few times. J is TRBJ1-6 and V is TRBV27; no definite D call. V lost 3 bases and J 5 bases, leaving 17 bases between the germline ends. The length of the CDR3 is 17 residues. Germline CDR1 and CDR2: MNHEY and SMNVEV (reference sequence). The CDR3 sequence: CASSFLSPLPHNSPLHF. DNA for the CDR3: TGTGCCAGCAGTTTTCTTTCCCCTCTGCCGCATAATTCACCCCTCCACTTT.

This clonotype was seen more than once but under ten times. This chain links TRBV24-1 with TRBJ2-1, with D uncertain. The ends were cut back, 2 bases at V and 4 bases at J, with 5 bases in the middle. The CDR3 extends over 13 amino acids. Per the germline V gene, CDR1 is KGHDR and CDR2 is SFDVKD. CDR3 sequence (DNA): TGTGCCACCAGTGATTGGGGTTACAATGAGCAGTTCTTC. It encodes CATSDWGYNEQFF.

Concerning this clonotype: The junction departs from the called germline gene at one end, perhaps through a read error. V and J are TRBV7-9 and TRBJ2-1, with a weak D call TRBD1 (6 bases). The CDR3 consists of 13 residues. Germline V lookup: CDR1 SEHNR, CDR2 FQNEAQ (reference sequence). CDR3 DNA: TGTGTCAGCAGCTCAGGGGTGGAGAATGAGCAGTTCTTC. It codes for CVSSSGVENEQFF.

The chain employs TRBV9 and TRBJ1-1; the D gene is possibly TRBD1 (6 bases). Germline V gene data show CDR1 as SGDLS and CDR2 as YYNGEE. The length of the CDR3 is 14 residues. V gave up 0 bases and J gave up 6 bases, with 12 bases separating them. This chain's CDR3 is CASSVVQGMSEAFF. The DNA for the CDR3 is TGTGCCAGCAGCGTAGTACAGGGTATGTCTGAAGCTTTCTTT.

There are a few counts of this clonotype. The V call is TRBV12-5, the J call TRBJ2-3, with 8 positions matching TRBD2. The germline V gene encodes CDR1 LGHNT and CDR2 FRNRAP. V was clipped by 5 bases and J by 4 bases; unmatched bases: 8. The CDR3 runs 15 residues. The CDR3 spells CASGPSSGGADTQYF. The CDR3, as DNA: TGTGCTAGTGGTCCTTCCAGCGGGGGTGCAGATACGCAGTATTTT. The entire variable domain, with the rest obtained from reference TRBV12-5 and TRBJ2-3, is as follows: DARVTQTPRHKVTEMGQEVTMRCQPILGHNTVFWYRQTMMQGLELLAYFRNRAPLDDSGMPKDRFSAEMPDATLATLKIQPSEPRDSAVYFCASGPSSGGADTQYFGPGTRLTVL.